This TCR beta chain stems from a study of CD4+ T cells in melanoma (dated 2022 in TCRdb). The study in broad terms: Neoantigen-specific CD4+ T cells in human melanoma were investigated in the study.

Libraries came from the immunoSEQ multiplex PCR assay. Here the immuneACCESS table is served through TCRdb, limited to in-frame sequences with V and J called. Missing clones are a known gap in these copies; in checked studies unresolved V genes cover under half, and the rest lacks a known reason. In this sample the table shows 20,000 to 25,000 clones, around 79% of which occur a single time. The ten largest clonotypes hold approximately 4% of the sample. The donors were people with melanoma. Notes on this clone: The antigen it binds to is not known. No base quality values were provided; no much bigger clone lies one nucleotide off.

Findings and caveats that apply to the study as a whole: The report described a correlation between neoantigen-specific CD4+ T cells and the function of CD8+ T cells, macrophages and B cells. Diverse differentiation states were reported to be shown by neoantigen-specific CD4+ T cells in melanoma.

Compared with germline, V lacks 0 bases and J lacks 6 bases; bases without a gene match: 4. Spanning cysteine to phenylalanine, the CDR3 consists of 15 amino acids. Only the CDR3 DNA is retained, 45 bases long and in frame from the first base. The germline V gene specifies SGHRS as CDR1 and YFSETQ as CDR2. The source is a human donor with melanoma. The sequence is built from TRBV5-1 and TRBJ2-1, and 9 junctional nucleotides match TRBD2. Sequencing used cells from a culture (not recorded whether cultured in vitro). Here is the DNA: TGCGCCAGCAGCTTGGCAGCGGGGGGACTCAATGAGCAGTTCTTC. This codes for CASSLAAGGLNEQFF.